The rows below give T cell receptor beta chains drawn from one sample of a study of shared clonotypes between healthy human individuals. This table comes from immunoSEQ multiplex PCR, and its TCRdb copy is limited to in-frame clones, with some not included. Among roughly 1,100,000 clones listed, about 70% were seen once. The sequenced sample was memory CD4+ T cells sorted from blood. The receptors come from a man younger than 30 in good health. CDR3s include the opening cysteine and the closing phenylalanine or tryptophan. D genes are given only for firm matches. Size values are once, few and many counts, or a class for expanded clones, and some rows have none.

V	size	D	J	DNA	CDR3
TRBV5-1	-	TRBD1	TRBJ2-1	TGCGCCAGCAGCCGTGAAGGGGACAGCTACAATGAGCAGTTCTTC	CASSREGDSYNEQFF
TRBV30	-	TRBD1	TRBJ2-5	TGTGCCTGGGGGACAGCTCAAGAGACCCAGTACTTC	CAWGTAQETQYF
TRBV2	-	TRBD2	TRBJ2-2	TGTGCCAGCAGTCCGGGACTAGCGGGAACCGGGGAGCTGTTTTTT	CASSPGLAGTGELFF
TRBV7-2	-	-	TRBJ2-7	TGTGCCAGCAGCTACCTTTCGTGGTACGAGCAGTACTTC	CASSYLSWYEQYF
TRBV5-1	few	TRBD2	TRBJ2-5	TGCGCCAGCAGCTTGGAGTCTAGCGGGGGGCAAGAGACCCAGTACTTC	CASSLESSGGQETQYF
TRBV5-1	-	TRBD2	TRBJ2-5	TGCGCCAGCAGCTATAGCGGGCAAAGGGAGACCCAGTACTTC	CASSYSGQRETQYF
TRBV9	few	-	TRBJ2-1	TGTGCCAGCAGCAGGGACTACAATGAGCAGTTCTTC	CASSRDYNEQFF
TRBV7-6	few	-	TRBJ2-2	TGTGCCAGCAGCTTGTACGCCGGGGAGCTGTTTTTT	CASSLYAGELFF
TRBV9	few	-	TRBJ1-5	TGTGCCAGCAGCGTAGATGACGGTAAGAATCAGCCCCAGCATTTT	CASSVDDGKNQPQHF
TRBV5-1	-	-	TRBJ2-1	TGCGCCAGCAGCCCAGCAGGGATACCGACCGATGAGCAGTTCTTC	CASSPAGIPTDEQFF
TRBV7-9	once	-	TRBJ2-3	TGTGCCAGCAGCTCCCGTTTGGAGAGCACAGATACGCAGTATTTT	CASSSRLESTDTQYF
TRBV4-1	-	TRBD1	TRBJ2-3	TGCGCCAGCAGCCAAGTCCCGGGACAGGGAACAGATACGCAGTATTTT	CASSQVPGQGTDTQYF
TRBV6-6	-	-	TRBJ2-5	TGTGCCAGCAGCCAACCAGGGGAGACCCAGTACTTC	CASSQPGETQYF
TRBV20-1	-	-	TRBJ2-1	TGCAGTGCGAGACACAACAATGAGCAGTTCTTC	CSARHNNEQFF
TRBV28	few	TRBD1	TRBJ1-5	TGTGCCAGCAGTCCTCAGGGGGCCGGAGGCTCTTACAATCAGCCCCAGCATTTT	CASSPQGAGGSYNQPQHF
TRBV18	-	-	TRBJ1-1	TGTGCCAGCTCTCAGAGACAGTACGGTGCCACTGAAGCTTTCTTT	CASSQRQYGATEAFF
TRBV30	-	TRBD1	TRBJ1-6	TGTGCCTGGAGCCCACCGGCAGGGGGGAATTCACCCCTCCACTTT	CAWSPPAGGNSPLHF
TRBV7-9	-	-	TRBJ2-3	TGTGCCAGCAGCTTAGCGCAGGGGGGTCCGCAGTATTTT	CASSLAQGGPQYF
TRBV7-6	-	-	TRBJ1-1	TGTGCCATACAGAGTCCCACTGAAGCTTTCTTT	CAIQSPTEAFF
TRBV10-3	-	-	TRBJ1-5	TGTGCCATCAGTGACCGGGGGGGTGTCGGTAGTCAGCCCCAGCATTTT	CAISDRGGVGSQPQHF
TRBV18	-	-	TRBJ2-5	TGTGCCAGCTCACCACCGAACGGTCAAGAGACCCAGTACTTC	CASSPPNGQETQYF
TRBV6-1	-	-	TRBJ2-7	TGTGCCAGCAGTGCTTTGGACTCCGAGCAGTACTTC	CASSALDSEQYF
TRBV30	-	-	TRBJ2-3	TGTGCCTGTTTGAAAGACGGGACCACAGATACGCAGTATTTT	CACLKDGTTDTQYF
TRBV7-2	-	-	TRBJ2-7	TGTGCCAGCACCTTTAGTGGAGGGAGCAGCCACGAGCAGTACTTC	CASTFSGGSSHEQYF
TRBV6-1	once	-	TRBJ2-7	TGTGCCAGCAAGAGCGGGCCTTCCTACGAGCAGTACTTC	CASKSGPSYEQYF
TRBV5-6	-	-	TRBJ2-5	TGTGCCAGCAGCTTGTATAGGCGGGAGACCCAGTACTTC	CASSLYRRETQYF
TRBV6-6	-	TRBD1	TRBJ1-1	TGTGCCAGCAGTTACTCGGGGACAGCGAACACTGAAGCTTTCTTT	CASSYSGTANTEAFF
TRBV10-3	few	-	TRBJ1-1	TGTGCCATCAGTGAAAGAGTATGGACTGAAGCTTTCTTT	CAISERVWTEAFF
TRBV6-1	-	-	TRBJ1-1	TGTGCCAGCAGTGTGGGGCCGAACACTGAAGCTTTCTTT	CASSVGPNTEAFF